A single sample gave rise to the 23 T cell receptor beta chains below, sequenced in a study. Cells sorted as Tregs were CD4+, CD25+ and CD127-/low. MiXCR, run by TCRdb on the 5' RACE reads, gives a single entry per CDR3 protein. The sample has tens of thousands of distinct CDR3 sequences, less than 25% seen once. The specimen was Tregs sorted from blood. The receptors originated from a female donor with breast cancer.

This clonotype has ten or more counts. The V gene is TRBV5-1, the J gene TRBJ1-1, with a tentative D call TRBD1 (5 bases). This CDR3 spans 13 amino acids. Germline V lookup: CDR1 SGHRS, CDR2 YFSETQ. The germline V and J ends were trimmed by 4 bases and 6 bases, with 13 bases remaining between them. Here the CDR3 DNA reads TGCGCCAGCAGCCCCCGGGCAGGGTCTGAAGCTTTCTTT. This gives the protein CASSPRAGSEAFF.

The rearrangement joins TRBV6-6 to TRBJ2-1; D may correspond to TRBD1 or TRBD2 (7 bases each). The CDR3 loop spans 15 amino acids. Trimming took off 5 bases at V and 8 bases at J, with 19 bases between the two ends. Per the germline V gene, CDR1 is MNHNY and CDR2 is SVGAGI (reference sequence). CDR3 loop: CASSRGEGAFDEQFF. The DNA of the CDR3 is TGTGCCAGCAGTCGGGGGGAGGGGGCATTCGATGAGCAGTTCTTC.

This clonotype showed up many times. The V and J genes are TRBV27 and TRBJ2-1; the match to TRBD2 covers 8 bases. V lost 6 bases to trimming and J lost 5 bases; unmatched junction nucleotides: 12. Germline CDR1 and CDR2: MNHEY and SMNVEV (reference sequence). The CDR3 loop spans 16 amino acids. CDR3 sequence reads: CASSYGLAFANNEQFF. CDR3 in DNA: TGTGCCAGCAGCTACGGACTAGCATTTGCTAACAATGAGCAGTTCTTC.

Only one count was recorded for this clonotype. This sequence joins TRBV7-2 and TRBJ2-5; D might be TRBD2 (7 bases). The germline V and J ends were trimmed by 0 bases and 2 bases, with 19 bases remaining between them. This CDR3 is built from 18 residues. Germline-derived CDR1 and CDR2 are SGHTA and FQGNSA. The CDR3: CASSLAGGVGTPQETQYF. For the CDR3, the DNA is TGTGCCAGCAGCTTAGCGGGAGGGGTGGGGACACCTCAAGAGACCCAGTACTTC.

This chain connects TRBV2 to TRBJ1-2; D not certain. The V end was cut by 6 bases, the J end by 4 bases, with 18 bases between. Per germline, CDR1 SNHLY and CDR2 FYNNEI. The CDR3 extends over 15 amino acids. CDR3 sequence (DNA): TGTGCCAGCAGGGTTGCCTTCCGGGCTATCTATGGCTACACCTTC. It translates to CASRVAFRAIYGYTF.

This clonotype was seen a handful of times. V and J are TRBV5-1 and TRBJ1-1; possibly TRBD1 for D (5 bases). V was trimmed by 5 bases and J by 3 bases, leaving 17 bases between them. The CDR3 runs 15 residues. In germline, CDR1 is SGHRS, CDR2 YFSETQ. Here the CDR3 reads CASRTDHFLDTEAFF. CDR3 DNA sequence: TGCGCCAGCAGGACAGATCATTTTCTAGACACTGAAGCTTTCTTT.

CDR3 nucleotide sequence: TGCAGCGCTAACCGGGACAGGAACACCGGGGAGCTGTTTTTT. Residues: CSANRDRNTGELFF. This sequence joins TRBV29-1 and TRBJ2-2, with 7 bases identical to TRBD1. The CDR3 length is 14 residues. The V segment lost 7 bases and the J segment 1 base; nucleotides outside the gene matches: 6. Germline CDR1 reads SQVTM; CDR2 reads ANQGSEA.

Only a few counts were recorded for this clonotype. The chain joins TRBV4-1 to TRBJ1-5; a weak D match, TRBD1 (5 bases). In germline, CDR1 is MGHRA, CDR2 YSYEKL. This CDR3 is built from 14 residues. Trimming shortened V by 0 bases and J by 9 bases, and 12 bases separated the two germline ends. The CDR3 region is CASSQDPGSTPQHF. DNA of the CDR3: TGCGCCAGCAGCCAAGATCCAGGGTCAACGCCCCAGCATTTT.

The V call is TRBV12-3 or TRBV12-4, the J call TRBJ2-5; D tentatively reads TRBD1 or TRBD2 (6 bases each). V was shortened by 3 bases and J by 0 bases, with 14 bases between the two germline ends. The CDR3 runs to 16 residues. CDR3 amino acids: CASSFGGLRDQETQYF. DNA for the CDR3: TGTGCCAGCAGTTTTGGGGGGCTACGGGACCAAGAGACCCAGTACTTC.

This clonotype has at least ten counts. J is TRBJ2-7 and V is TRBV20-1; the D gene is possibly TRBD1 (6 bases). CDR1 is DFQATT and CDR2 is SNEGSKA in the germline V gene (reference sequence). V was clipped by 6 bases and J by 4 bases, with 19 bases between them. This CDR3 spans 14 amino acids. The CDR3 DNA reads as TGCAGTGCGCCAAGGGGGACGGTGGGATACGAGCAGTACTTC. This sequence encodes CSAPRGTVGYEQYF.

Concerning this clonotype itself: This may arise from a read error, as a much more abundant clone is one base away. The V and J genes are TRBV12-3 or TRBV12-4 and TRBJ1-5, with D hard to call. Trimming removed 8 bases from V and 0 bases from J, with 17 bases in between. This CDR3 contains 16 residues. CDR3 coding DNA: TGTGCCAGCGGTTCGAAGGGTGGGTATAGCAATCAGCCCCAGCATTTT. The encoded protein is CASGSKGGYSNQPQHF.

Note on this clonotype: This may stem from a read error, because a much larger clone lies one nucleotide away. The rearrangement uses TRBV27 and TRBJ2-2; tentatively, D is TRBD1 (6 bases). Germline CDR1 MNHEY, CDR2 SMNVEV (reference sequence). The CDR3 length is 13 residues. The CDR3 nucleotides are TGTGCCAGCAGTTCAGGGGACACCGGGGAGCAGTTTTTT. It specifies CASSSGDTGEQFF.

V usage is TRBV7-3 and J usage is TRBJ1-3, with D tentatively TRBD1 (5 bases). CDR3 length: 15 amino acids. Germline CDR1 is SGHTA and CDR2 is FQGTGA. V was pared by 5 bases and J by 3 bases, with 14 bases between. The CDR3 DNA follows: TGTGCCAGCAGCCAGACCGGGACTGTTGGAAACACCATATATTTT. Amino acid sequence: CASSQTGTVGNTIYF.

This clonotype has only a few counts. The V gene is TRBV4-1, the J gene TRBJ2-1; TRBD2 might be the D (5 bases). The CDR3 has 14 amino acids. V dropped 0 bases and J dropped 4 bases, with 7 bases sitting between them. The germline gives CDR1 MGHRA, CDR2 YSYEKL. CDR3 sequence (DNA): TGCGCCAGCAGCCAAGAAGGAGGTTACAATGAGCAGTTCTTC. It codes for CASSQEGGYNEQFF.

This clonotype was recorded a few times. The chain uses TRBV6-5 and TRBJ2-5; 7 bases match TRBD2. The V and J ends lost 2 bases and 2 bases, in that order; junction bases with no gene match: 2. CDR1 is MNHEY and CDR2 is SVGAGI in the germline V gene. This CDR3 has 14 amino acids. The CDR3 nucleotides are TGTGCCAGCAGTTACGGGGGGGTTCAAGAGACCCAGTACTTC. It yields the protein CASSYGGVQETQYF.

Concerning this clonotype: With a much larger clone just one base away, this may be a read error. The chain employs TRBV6-5 and TRBJ1-1; D ambiguous. The CDR3 sequence is 15 residues long. CDR1 MNHEY and CDR2 SVGAGI come from the germline V gene. CDR3 protein: CAISTPGQSSTEALF. CDR3 bases: TGTGCCATCTCAACGCCCGGTCAATCATCCACTGAAGCTCTCTTT.

This clonotype was detected a few times. V and J are TRBV5-1 and TRBJ1-6; 12 bases line up with TRBD1. This CDR3 is built from 15 residues. Germline-derived CDR1 and CDR2 are SGHRS and YFSETQ. V shed 4 bases, J shed 11 bases, and the junction held 7 bases outside the gene matches. The CDR3 DNA follows: TGCGCCAGCAGCCCTGGGACAGGGGGCATGACACCCCTCCACTTT. As protein: CASSPGTGGMTPLHF.

This chain links TRBV20-1 with TRBJ2-7; 12 positions match TRBD2. Per germline, CDR1 DFQATT and CDR2 SNEGSKA (reference sequence). Germline trimming cut 5 bases from V and 2 bases from J; bases unmatched to any gene: 1. There are 13 residues in the CDR3. CDR3 coding DNA: TGCAGTGCTCCTAGCGGGAGGGCCTACGAGCAGTACTTC. Protein product: CSAPSGRAYEQYF.

In this sample, this clonotype turned up once. A single base separates this from a much larger clone, so it may be a read error. Without the conserved terminal phenylalanine or tryptophan, this CDR3 likely stems from a read error. J is TRBJ2-3 and V is TRBV20-1; the D is unclear. The V end was cut by 5 bases, the J end by 3 bases, with 15 bases between. CDR3 length: 14 residues. The germline gives CDR1 DFQATT, CDR2 SNEGSKA (reference sequence). CDR3 residues: CSASSGFGTDTQYV. The CDR3 DNA sequence: TGCAGTGCTTCCTCCGGTTTTGGGACAGATACGCAGTATGTT.

This clonotype showed up many times. The rearrangement uses TRBV9 and TRBJ2-5; possibly TRBD1 for D (6 bases). This CDR3 has 15 amino acids. Trimming took off 0 bases at V and 4 bases at J, with 13 bases between the two ends. Germline-derived CDR1 and CDR2 are SGDLS and YYNGEE. The CDR3 region is CASSVEGVGRETQYF. The CDR3, as DNA: TGTGCCAGCAGCGTAGAGGGGGTGGGCCGAGAGACCCAGTACTTC.

This clonotype was counted ten times or more. The V call is TRBV28, the J call TRBJ2-3; 7 positions agree with TRBD2. This CDR3 has 14 amino acids. The germline V gene encodes CDR1 MDHEN and CDR2 SYDVKM. After removal of 7 bases from V and 3 bases from J, the junction contained 7 bases not matched to a gene. The chain's CDR3 is CASTMGGLTDTQYF. The DNA for the CDR3 is TGTGCCAGCACCATGGGGGGGTTAACAGATACGCAGTATTTT.

The chain recombines TRBV7-8 with TRBJ1-5; D may be TRBD1 (6 bases). The CDR3 loop spans 15 amino acids. V dropped 5 bases and J dropped 0 bases, with 11 bases sitting between them. Per the germline V gene, CDR1 is SGHVS and CDR2 is FQNEAQ. In DNA, the CDR3 is TGTGCCAGCAGCCGAAACAGGGATAGCAATCAGCCCCAGCATTTT. This encodes CASSRNRDSNQPQHF.

As to this clonotype: The CDR3 ends on some other residue instead of the conserved phenylalanine or tryptophan, so this is likely a read error. The CDR3 is CASSPIGGHEQYL. DNA for the CDR3: TGTGCCAGCAGCCCAATCGGGGGCCACGAGCAGTACCTC. The chain links TRBV27 to TRBJ2-7; D may correspond to TRBD1 or TRBD2 (6 bases each). Germline values: CDR1 MNHEY, CDR2 SMNVEV (reference sequence). V gave up 6 bases and J gave up 5 bases, with 14 bases separating them. The length of the CDR3 is 13 residues.